Each of the 23 T cell receptor beta chains below was sequenced from the same sample in a study of shared clonotypes between healthy human individuals. The data were produced by immunoSEQ multiplex PCR, yet TCRdb's version contains in-frame clones alone and is incomplete. The sample comprises roughly 640,000 clones, under 80% of which are singletons, and about 1.7% rests with the top ten. What was sequenced was memory CD4+ T cells sorted from blood. As for subset: CD45RA-negative fraction. The receptors come from a woman younger than 45 in good health.

Points on this clone: Additional DNA sequences in this sample encode the identical CDR3. The rearrangement uses TRBV11-3 and TRBJ1-1; 7 bases align to TRBD1. Germline V gene data show CDR1 as SGHNT and CDR2 as YENEEA. This CDR3 comprises 15 residues. V gave up 5 bases and J gave up 0 bases; unmatched junction bases: 6. The CDR3 bases are TGTGCCAGCAGCCCCGGGACAGCCATGAACACTGAAGCTTTCTTT. This translates into CASSPGTAMNTEAFF. The full variable domain, its missing parts supplied by reference TRBV11-3 and TRBJ1-1, is EAGVVQSPRYKIIEKKQPVAFWCNPISGHNTLYWYLQNLGQGPELLIRYENEEAVDDSQLPKDRFSAERLKGVDSTLKIQPAELGDSAVYLCASSPGTAMNTEAFFGQGTRLTVV.

The chain has TRBV5-8 and TRBJ1-1; tentative D call: TRBD1 (5 bases). V was trimmed by 4 bases and J by 11 bases, leaving 21 bases between them. From germline, CDR1 is SGHTS and CDR2 YDEGEE. This CDR3 comprises 14 residues. This CDR3 is CASSISGTGGWAFF. The CDR3 bases are TGTGCCAGCAGCATCTCAGGGACCGGCGGCTGGGCTTTCTTT.

This sequence joins TRBV19 and TRBJ1-2; tentatively, D is TRBD1 (6 bases). This CDR3 has 12 amino acids. Trimming stripped 7 bases from V and 2 bases from J, with 8 bases between. The germline V gene has CDR1 LNHDA and CDR2 SQIVND (reference sequence). The CDR3 nucleotides read TGTGCCAGTACAGACAGGAACTATGGCTACACCTTC. It yields the protein CASTDRNYGYTF.

This chain connects TRBV29-1 to TRBJ2-7, with a possible D match to TRBD2 (6 bases). This CDR3 contains 15 residues. V lost 8 bases and J lost 3, with 23 bases in between. Germline V gene lookup returns CDR1 SQVTM and CDR2 ANQGSEA. The CDR3 nucleotides read TGCAGCCCCGATGGGGAGGCCCGCGACTTCTACGAGCAGTACTTC. Protein sequence: CSPDGEARDFYEQYF.

The chain combines TRBV5-1 with TRBJ1-2; no clear D. In germline, CDR1 is SGHRS, CDR2 YFSETQ. This CDR3 spans 14 amino acids. The V end was cut by 0 bases, the J end by 0 bases, with 6 bases between. The CDR3 loop reads CASSLGETNYGYTF. In nucleotides, the CDR3 is TGCGCCAGCAGCTTGGGCGAAACTAACTATGGCTACACCTTC.

The V and J genes are TRBV19 and TRBJ1-5; no reliable D call. CDR1 LNHDA and CDR2 SQIVND come from the germline V gene (reference sequence). The CDR3 totals 16 residues. Trimming shortened V by 3 bases and J by 5 bases, and 17 bases separated the two germline ends. The CDR3 nucleotides read TGTGCCAGTAGTATTCCCCCCGTGCGGCAAGATCAGCCCCAGCATTTT. Translated, it gives CASSIPPVRQDQPQHF.

This clone has a single count. This chain uses TRBV5-1 with TRBJ2-3, with TRBD2 matching 11 bases. With 1 base clipped from V and 7 bases from J, the junction kept 23 bases outside the gene matches. The germline gives CDR1 SGHRS, CDR2 YFSETQ. The CDR3 covers 21 residues. As DNA, the CDR3 is TGCGCCAGCAGCTTGACTAGTAGCAGGGCCGGGGGACTAGCGGAAGTGAATACGCAGTATTTT. Amino acid sequence: CASSLTSSRAGGLAEVNTQYF.

V is TRBV28 and J is TRBJ1-1; D is possibly TRBD1 (6 bases). This CDR3 region has 15 residues. Germline V lookup: CDR1 MDHEN, CDR2 SYDVKM. The ends were cut back, 7 bases at V and 6 bases at J, with 21 bases in the middle. The CDR3 DNA sequence: TGTGCCAGCACTCCCCCTCGAACAGGGTCCGCTGAAGCTTTCTTT. Encoded protein: CASTPPRTGSAEAFF.

In the case of this clone: Other DNA sequences in the sample encode the same CDR3. As DNA, the CDR3 is TGTGCCAGCAGTGAAGGGTACGAGCAGTACTTC. Its translation: CASSEGYEQYF. The V gene is TRBV6-5, the J gene TRBJ2-7; D uncertain. This CDR3 comprises 11 residues. V lost 5 bases to trimming and J lost 4 bases, with 6 bases between them. Germline V CDR1 and CDR2: MNHEY, SVGAGI.

A few counts support this clone. This rearrangement joins TRBV30 to TRBJ2-3; D could derive from TRBD1 or TRBD2 (6 bases each). The germline V gene encodes CDR1 GTSNPN and CDR2 SVGIG (reference sequence). V shed 0 bases and J shed 2 bases, with 21 bases lying between them. The CDR3 has 18 residues. CDR3 coding DNA: TGTGCCTGGAGTGTACGTTCTGCACTTCGGGGGCCCACAGATACGCAGTATTTT. Its translation is CAWSVRSALRGPTDTQYF.

V and J are TRBV5-6 and TRBJ2-7; D possibly corresponds to TRBD2 (6 bases). Germline CDR1 reads SGHDT; CDR2 reads YYEEEE. Trimming took off 4 bases at V and 6 bases at J, with 17 bases between the two ends. The CDR3 consists of 14 residues. In nucleotides, the CDR3 is TGTGCCAGCAGCACACGCGGCCGGGGGTCCGAGCAGTACTTC. Translation gives CASSTRGRGSEQYF.

The chain recombines TRBV6-5 with TRBJ1-2; D gene ambiguous. Looked up from germline, CDR1 is MNHEY and CDR2 is SVGAGI. The CDR3 spans 15 residues. Deletions cut 4 bases from V and 8 bases from J, with 20 bases between. The CDR3 bases are TGTGCCAGCAGTTGGGAGAGTGCCAGTATCGGGGGCTACACCTTC. As protein: CASSWESASIGGYTF.

This chain links TRBV19 with TRBJ1-2, with D unresolved. The ends were cut back, 0 bases at V and 0 bases at J, with 11 bases in the middle. Germline V CDR1 and CDR2: LNHDA, SQIVND (reference sequence). There are 16 residues in the CDR3. CDR3 coding DNA: TGTGCCAGTAGTATAGAACACGACTCACCTAACTATGGCTACACCTTC. Protein sequence: CASSIEHDSPNYGYTF. The complete variable domain, with remaining parts taken from reference TRBV19 and TRBJ1-2, reads DGGITQSPKYLFRKEGQNVTLSCEQNLNHDAMYWYRQDPGQGLRLIYYSQIVNDFQKGDIAEGYSVSREKKESFPLTVTSAQKNPTAFYLCASSIEHDSPNYGYTFGSGTRLTVV.

The chain is built from TRBV7-6 and TRBJ1-1; D is possibly TRBD1 (5 bases). Trimming shortened V by 1 base and J by 1 base, and 10 bases separated the two germline ends. The germline CDR1 and CDR2 sequences are SGHVS and FNYEAQ. There are 15 residues in the CDR3. CDR3 in amino acids: CASSLVGLSNTEAFF. DNA of the CDR3: TGTGCCAGCAGCTTAGTGGGACTCTCGAACACTGAAGCTTTCTTT.

This sequence joins TRBV28 and TRBJ1-2, with a weak D call TRBD1 (5 bases). Germline lookup yields CDR1 MDHEN and CDR2 SYDVKM. V was pared by 4 bases and J by 3 bases, with 27 bases between. The CDR3 has 19 residues. CDR3 bases: TGTGCCAGCAGTTCACCCAAAATCCTCGGGACGCCATCGGACTATGGCTACACCTTC. It encodes CASSSPKILGTPSDYGYTF.

The chain is built from TRBV9 and TRBJ2-1, with TRBD2 matching 8 bases. Germline CDR1 reads SGDLS; CDR2 reads YYNGEE. Losses at the gene ends were 4 bases for V and 2 bases for J; bases not matched to a gene: 5. This CDR3 is 15 amino acids long. Here the CDR3 reads CASSTREGAYNEQFF. The DNA of the CDR3 is TGTGCCAGCAGCACCCGGGAGGGGGCCTACAATGAGCAGTTCTTC.

CDR3 nucleotides: TGTGCCAGCAGTCAGGTAGGCCAGGGGAGCACTGAAGCTTTCTTT. Protein product: CASSQVGQGSTEAFF. The chain couples TRBV2 to TRBJ1-1, with TRBD1 as a possible D gene (6 bases). V lost 5 bases, J lost 4 bases, and 17 bases lay in between. Germline V gene lookup returns CDR1 SNHLY and CDR2 FYNNEI. The CDR3 is 15 residues long.

The J gene is TRBJ1-4, the V gene TRBV7-2; 11 bases map to TRBD1. The CDR3 sequence is 17 residues long. Germline-derived CDR1 and CDR2 are SGHTA and FQGNSA. The junction had 4 bases not matched to a gene; V was cut back by 1 base and J by 3 bases. CDR3 coding DNA: TGTGCCAGCAGCTTAGTGGACAGGGGGCAGGCTAATGAAAAACTGTTTTTT. It encodes CASSLVDRGQANEKLFF.

This clone appeared a few times. This chain joins TRBV5-1 and TRBJ2-7, with 9 bases aligning to TRBD1. CDR3 size: 14 residues. Looked up from germline, CDR1 is SGHRS and CDR2 is YFSETQ. The V and J ends lost 4 bases and 5 bases, in that order; junction bases with no gene match: 7. The CDR3 coding sequence is TGCGCCAGCAGCGTCGGGACAGGGTTTGACGAGCAGTACTTC. This codes for CASSVGTGFDEQYF.

This chain connects TRBV5-1 to TRBJ2-6; perhaps TRBD1 as D (5 bases). Trimming took off 6 bases at V and 1 base at J, with 14 bases between the two ends. The CDR3 sequence is 16 residues long. CDR1 and CDR2 (germline): SGHRS, YFSETQ. The CDR3 region has the DNA TGCGCCAGCACGGACAACTCCTTATCTGGGGCCAACGTCCTGACTTTC. Protein: CASTDNSLSGANVLTF.

This clone was counted once. The genes are TRBV11-1 and TRBJ2-3; tentatively, D is TRBD2 (6 bases). CDR1 is SGHAT, CDR2 FQDESV, per germline (reference sequence). The CDR3 covers 16 residues. V was clipped by 1 base and J by 9 bases, with 20 bases between them. CDR3 sequence: CASSLVAAALAGTQYF. The CDR3 DNA follows: TGTGCCAGCAGCTTAGTAGCAGCAGCCTTGGCGGGGACGCAGTATTTT.

About this clone: The sample holds other DNA sequences that translate to the same CDR3. The chain recombines TRBV5-1 with TRBJ2-1; tentatively, D is TRBD1 or TRBD2 (5 bases each). Trimming removed 2 bases from V and 3 bases from J, with 12 bases in between. Germline values: CDR1 SGHRS, CDR2 YFSETQ. The CDR3 totals 15 residues. The CDR3 region has the DNA TGCGCCAGCAGCTTATCCCCAGGGAGCTACAATGAGCAGTTCTTC. Its translation is CASSLSPGSYNEQFF.

Comment on this clone: The sample has other DNA sequences that encode this CDR3 too. The CDR3 DNA follows: TGTGCCAGCAGCCAAGCCGGACAGGGGAATGAAAAACTGTTTTTT. It specifies CASSQAGQGNEKLFF. J is TRBJ1-4 and V is TRBV4-2; 9 positions agree with TRBD1. Per the germline V gene, CDR1 is LGHNA and CDR2 is YNFKEQ. J gave up 5 bases and V 1 base, and 2 bases lay outside the gene matches. This CDR3 has 15 amino acids.